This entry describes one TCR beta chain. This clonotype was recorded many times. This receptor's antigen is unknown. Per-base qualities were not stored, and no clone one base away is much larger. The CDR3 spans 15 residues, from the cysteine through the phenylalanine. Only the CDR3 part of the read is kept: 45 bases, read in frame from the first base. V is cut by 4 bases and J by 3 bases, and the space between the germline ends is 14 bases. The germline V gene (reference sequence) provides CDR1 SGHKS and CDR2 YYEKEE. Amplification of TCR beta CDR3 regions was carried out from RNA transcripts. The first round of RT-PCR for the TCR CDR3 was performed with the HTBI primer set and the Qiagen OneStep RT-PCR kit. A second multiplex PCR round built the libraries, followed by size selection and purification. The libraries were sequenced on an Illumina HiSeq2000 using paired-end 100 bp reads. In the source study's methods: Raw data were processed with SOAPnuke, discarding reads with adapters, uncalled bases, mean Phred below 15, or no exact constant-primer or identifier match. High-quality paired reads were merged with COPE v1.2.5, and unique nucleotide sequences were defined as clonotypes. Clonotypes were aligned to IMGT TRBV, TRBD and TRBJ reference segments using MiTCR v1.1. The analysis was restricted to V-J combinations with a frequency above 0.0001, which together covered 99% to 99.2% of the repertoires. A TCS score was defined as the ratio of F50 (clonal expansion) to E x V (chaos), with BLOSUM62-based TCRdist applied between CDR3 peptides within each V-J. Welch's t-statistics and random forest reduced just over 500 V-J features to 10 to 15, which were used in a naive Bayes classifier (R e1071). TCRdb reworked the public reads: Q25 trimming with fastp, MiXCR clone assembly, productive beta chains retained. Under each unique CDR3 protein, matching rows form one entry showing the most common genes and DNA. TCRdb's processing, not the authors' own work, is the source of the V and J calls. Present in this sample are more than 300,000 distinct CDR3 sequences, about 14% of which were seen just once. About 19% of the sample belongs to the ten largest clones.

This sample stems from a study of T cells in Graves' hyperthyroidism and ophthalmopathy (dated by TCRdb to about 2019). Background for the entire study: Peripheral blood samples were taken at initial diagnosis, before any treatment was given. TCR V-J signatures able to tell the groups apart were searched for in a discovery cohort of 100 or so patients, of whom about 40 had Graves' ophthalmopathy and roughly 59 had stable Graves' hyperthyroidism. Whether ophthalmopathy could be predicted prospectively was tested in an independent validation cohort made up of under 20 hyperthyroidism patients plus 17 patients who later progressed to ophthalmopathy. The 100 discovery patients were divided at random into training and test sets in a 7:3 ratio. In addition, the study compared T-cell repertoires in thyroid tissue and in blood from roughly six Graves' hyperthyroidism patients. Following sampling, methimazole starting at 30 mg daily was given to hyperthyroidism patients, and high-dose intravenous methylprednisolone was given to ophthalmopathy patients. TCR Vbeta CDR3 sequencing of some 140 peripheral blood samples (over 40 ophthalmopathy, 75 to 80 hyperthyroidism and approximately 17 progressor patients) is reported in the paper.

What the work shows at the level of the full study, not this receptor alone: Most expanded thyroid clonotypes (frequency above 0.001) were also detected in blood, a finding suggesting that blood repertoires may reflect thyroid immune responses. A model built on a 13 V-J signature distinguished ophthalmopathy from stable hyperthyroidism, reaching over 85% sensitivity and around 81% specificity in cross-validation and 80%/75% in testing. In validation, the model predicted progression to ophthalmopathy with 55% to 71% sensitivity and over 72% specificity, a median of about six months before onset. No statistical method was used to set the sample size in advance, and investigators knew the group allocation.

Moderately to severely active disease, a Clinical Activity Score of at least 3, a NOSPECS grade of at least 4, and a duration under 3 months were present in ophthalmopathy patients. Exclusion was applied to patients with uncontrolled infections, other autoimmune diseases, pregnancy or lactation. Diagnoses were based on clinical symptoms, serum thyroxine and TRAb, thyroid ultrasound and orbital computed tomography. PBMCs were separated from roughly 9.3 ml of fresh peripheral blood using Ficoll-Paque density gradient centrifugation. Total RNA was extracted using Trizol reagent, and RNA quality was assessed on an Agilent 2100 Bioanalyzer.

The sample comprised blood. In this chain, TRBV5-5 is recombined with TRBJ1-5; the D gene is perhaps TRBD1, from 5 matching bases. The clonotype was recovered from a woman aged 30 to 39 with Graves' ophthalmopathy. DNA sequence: TGTGCCAGCAGCGAACATTCAGGGCCCAATCAGCCCCAGCATTTT. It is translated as CASSEHSGPNQPQHF.